This T cell receptor beta chain is drawn from a study of blood T cell repertoires in COVID-19. Study as a whole: Samples representing acute and convalescent COVID-19 were sourced from the United States, Italy and Spain. From T cells, B-cell-depleted T cells, or PBMCs came the material, which was cDNA or gDNA.

The trim removed 5 bases at V and 8 bases at J, leaving 8 bases unmatched. This CDR3 comprises 13 residues. CDR1 LNHDA and CDR2 SQIVND come from the germline V gene (reference sequence). Those enrolled in Seattle joined during active infection and were followed longitudinally afterward. Per the original methods: For nucleated cells, counts were estimated from reference gene primer amplification. Sequencing used immunoSEQ multiplex PCR; TCRdb keeps in-frame clones, though not all of them. That table furnishes V, J and clone size, whereas the DNA furnished D and trimming. The sample holds approximately 160,000 clones, 85% to 95% seen once.

Material for sequencing was peripheral blood. The TCR was taken from a woman aged 55-75 years with COVID-19, enrolled during active disease. The genes are TRBV19 and TRBJ1-2; 7 bases map to TRBD1. For the CDR3, the DNA is TGTGCCAGTAGTTTAACAGGGGTGGAGGGCTACACCTTC. Its translation is CASSLTGVEGYTF. The complete variable domain, with remaining parts taken from reference TRBV19 and TRBJ1-2, reads DGGITQSPKYLFRKEGQNVTLSCEQNLNHDAMYWYRQDPGQGLRLIYYSQIVNDFQKGDIAEGYSVSREKKESFPLTVTSAQKNPTAFYLCASSLTGVEGYTFGSGTRLTVV.